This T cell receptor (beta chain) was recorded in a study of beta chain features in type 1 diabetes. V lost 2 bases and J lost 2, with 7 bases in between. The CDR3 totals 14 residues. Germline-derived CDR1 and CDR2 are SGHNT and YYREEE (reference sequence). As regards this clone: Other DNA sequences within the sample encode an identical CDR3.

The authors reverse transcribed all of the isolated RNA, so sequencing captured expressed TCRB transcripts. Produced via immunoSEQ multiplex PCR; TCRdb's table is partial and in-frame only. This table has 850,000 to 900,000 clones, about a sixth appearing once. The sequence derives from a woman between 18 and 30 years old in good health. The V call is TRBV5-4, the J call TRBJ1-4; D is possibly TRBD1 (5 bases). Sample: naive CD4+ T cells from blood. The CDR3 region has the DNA TGTGCCAGCAGCTTAGACAGTACTAATGAAAAACTGTTTTTT. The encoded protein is CASSLDSTNEKLFF.